This T cell receptor beta chain appears in the sequencing data of a study of blood T cell repertoires in COVID-19. The repertoire was sequenced with immunoSEQ multiplex PCR; TCRdb's copy has only in-frame clones and lacks some. The repertoire holds over 200,000 clones, with around 86% as singletons. CDR3 length: 13 amino acids. V lost 3 bases and J 3 bases, leaving 6 bases between the germline ends. Germline V CDR1 and CDR2: LGHDT, YNNKEL (reference sequence). This sequence joins TRBV3-1 (or the pseudogene TRBV3-2) and TRBJ1-5; D ambiguous. This TCR was sampled from a human donor in a cohort sampled during active COVID-19. The sample comprised peripheral blood. CDR3 DNA sequence: TGTGCCAGCAGCCAGGCCATCAATCAGCCCCAGCATTTT. Translated, it gives CASSQAINQPQHF.